The 19 T cell receptor beta chains below all came from one sample that was sequenced in a study of response to subunit inactivated influenza vaccine. Using its own MiXCR run on the RT-PCR reads, TCRdb lists one record per CDR3 protein. The sample contains fewer than 200,000 distinct CDR3 sequences, approximately 8.7% of which appear only once. Sequencing used non-naive T cells sorted from PBMCs, obtained on the day of vaccination. These receptors were collected from a middle-aged man who received an inactivated influenza vaccine.

The chain combines TRBV18 with TRBJ1-1, with TRBD1 matching over 8 bases. Germline V CDR1 and CDR2: KGHSH, LQKENI. The CDR3 is 14 amino acids. Losses at the gene ends were 7 bases for V and 3 bases for J; bases not matched to a gene: 7. The chain's CDR3 is CASFGSTGDTEAFF. The DNA for the CDR3 is TGTGCCAGCTTTGGATCGACAGGGGACACTGAAGCTTTCTTT.

This clonotype was observed at least ten times. V and J are TRBV12-3 or TRBV12-4 and TRBJ2-7, with D perhaps TRBD2 (7 bases). The CDR3 covers 14 residues. Trimming took off 7 bases at V and 0 bases at J, with 13 bases between the two ends. CDR3 coding DNA: TGTGCCAGCACAAAGGGAGGGGGCTCCTACGAGCAGTACTTC. This gives the protein CASTKGGGSYEQYF.

Regarding this clonotype: Given a much more abundant clone one base away, this may be a read error. The chain recombines TRBV12-3 or TRBV12-4 with TRBJ2-5; 14 bases agree with TRBD2. The CDR3 runs 17 residues. DNA of the CDR3: TGTGCCAGCAGGCCCGGGACTAGCGGGAGTTCCCAAGGGACCCAGTACTTC. Translating it yields CASRPGTSGSSQGTQYF.

This clonotype has a count of ten or more. The V call is TRBV6-1, the J call TRBJ2-1; 7 bases fit TRBD1. V shed 7 bases, J shed 4 bases, and the junction held 7 bases outside the gene matches. Germline V gene lookup returns CDR1 MNHNS and CDR2 SASEGT. The CDR3 is made up of 14 amino acids. CDR3 region: CASKIGTAYNEQFF. In DNA form, the CDR3 reads TGTGCCAGCAAGATCGGGACAGCTTACAATGAGCAGTTCTTC.

This clonotype was picked up a small number of times. V usage is TRBV20-1 and J usage is TRBJ1-5; a weak D match, TRBD1 (5 bases). The CDR3 loop spans 13 amino acids. CDR1 is DFQATT, CDR2 SNEGSKA, per germline (reference sequence). The CDR3 nucleotides read TGCGGCTCGGGGGGTTTTGGCAATCAGCCCCAGCATTTT. Translated: CGSGGFGNQPQHF.

This clonotype was seen many times. The chain joins TRBV27 to TRBJ2-1, with 7 bases matching TRBD2. Germline CDR1 is MNHEY and CDR2 is SMNVEV (reference sequence). The CDR3 is 15 residues long. The J segment lost 4 bases and the V segment lost 3 bases, leaving 6 bases of the junction unmatched. CDR3 amino acids: CASSFGTKPYNEQFF. The CDR3 DNA reads as TGTGCCAGCAGTTTCGGGACTAAGCCTTACAATGAGCAGTTCTTC.

The sample holds a few counts of this clonotype. CDR3 region: CASSLTGAGEQYF. CDR3 nucleotide sequence: TGTGCCAGCAGCTTAACTGGTGCCGGAGAGCAGTACTTC. The chain employs TRBV7-7 and TRBJ2-7; D not resolved. Germline CDR1 and CDR2: SSHAT and FNYEAQ (reference sequence). CDR3 length equals 13 residues. The ends were cut back, 2 bases at V and 7 bases at J, with 12 bases in the middle.

The rearrangement links TRBV7-9 to TRBJ1-1; 8 bases are a match to TRBD1. The CDR3 spans 15 residues. Germline lookup yields CDR1 SEHNR and CDR2 FQNEAQ (reference sequence). Trimming at V came to 3 bases and at J to 8 bases, leaving 11 bases not matched to a gene. As DNA, the CDR3 is TGTGCCAGCAGCTTGGGGAGACAGGGGTCCCCGGAAGCTTTCTTT. Encoded protein: CASSLGRQGSPEAFF.

This clonotype was seen a handful of times. The chain recombines TRBV30 with TRBJ2-3, with 16 bases lining up with TRBD2. Looked up from germline, CDR1 is GTSNPN and CDR2 is SVGIG (reference sequence). V lost 4 bases to trimming and J lost 1 base; unmatched junction nucleotides: 11. This CDR3 spans 19 amino acids. The CDR3 loop reads CAWTPGLAGGPSGTDTQYF. The CDR3 nucleotides are TGTGCCTGGACCCCGGGACTAGCGGGAGGGCCGAGTGGCACAGATACGCAGTATTTT.

V gene TRBV5-6 combines with J gene TRBJ1-2, with 8 bases that match TRBD1. After removal of 7 bases from V and 4 bases from J, the junction contained 6 bases not matched to a gene. The length of the CDR3 is 13 residues. Germline V gene data show CDR1 as SGHDT and CDR2 as YYEEEE. The CDR3 region is CASARTGSYGYTF. The CDR3 DNA reads TGTGCCAGCGCCCGGACAGGGTCCTATGGCTACACCTTC.

This clonotype was recorded at least ten times. The chain recombines TRBV6-6 with TRBJ2-3; D is unclear. The CDR3 sequence is 13 residues long. Per the germline V gene, CDR1 is MNHNY and CDR2 is SVGAGI (reference sequence). Trimming took off 2 bases at V and 6 bases at J, with 9 bases between the two ends. Here the CDR3 reads CASSYRYWDTQYF. CDR3 sequence (DNA): TGTGCCAGCAGTTACCGTTACTGGGATACGCAGTATTTT.

The V and J genes are TRBV6-5 and TRBJ1-1; no clear D gene. CDR3 length equals 16 residues. The V gene's germline CDR1 is MNHEY and CDR2 SVGAGI. With 4 bases removed from V and 4 bases from J, the gap between germline ends came to 19 bases. The CDR3 DNA is TGTGCCAGCAGTTCCACCTTTGGGAGGGAGAGCACTGAAGCTTTCTTT. This encodes CASSSTFGRESTEAFF.

The chain carries TRBV29-1 and TRBJ1-2; D possibly corresponds to TRBD1 (5 bases). Trimming took off 2 bases at V and 7 bases at J, with 11 bases between the two ends. In germline, CDR1 is SQVTM, CDR2 ANQGSEA. The CDR3 covers 12 residues. CDR3 bases: TGCAGCGTTGAAAGGGGATCGACTGGCTACACCTTC. Translating gives CSVERGSTGYTF.

This clonotype showed up just a few times. The V and J genes are TRBV10-2 and TRBJ2-5; the D gene is possibly TRBD1 (7 bases). CDR1 WSHSY and CDR2 SAAADI come from the germline V gene. The CDR3 loop spans 17 amino acids. Deletions cut 2 bases from V and 5 bases from J, with 21 bases between. As DNA, the CDR3 is TGCGCCAGCAGTGAGCCTTTACAGGGGAGGTCCAGGGAGACCCAGTACTTC. Translating gives CASSEPLQGRSRETQYF.

The chain employs TRBV20-1 and TRBJ2-6; 12 positions agree with TRBD1. The CDR3 consists of 19 residues. Germline values: CDR1 DFQATT, CDR2 SNEGSKA (reference sequence). V was clipped by 3 bases and J by 0 bases; unmatched bases: 9. CDR3 in amino acids: CSASSRDRGLYSGANVLTF. As DNA, the CDR3 is TGCAGTGCTAGCAGCCGGGACAGGGGGCTCTACTCTGGGGCCAACGTCCTGACTTTC.

This clonotype came up a few times. The CDR3, as DNA: TGTGCCAGCAGCCAAGACCTAGATCCCACAGATACGCAGTATTTT. Translated, it gives CASSQDLDPTDTQYF. The rearrangement links TRBV4-2 to TRBJ2-3; unclear D gene. Per the germline V gene, CDR1 is LGHNA and CDR2 is YNFKEQ. V shed 0 bases and J shed 2 bases, with 9 bases lying between them. CDR3 length: 15 amino acids.

V usage is TRBV29-1 and J usage is TRBJ1-1, with D uncertain. The CDR3 runs to 14 residues. Per the germline V gene, CDR1 is SQVTM and CDR2 is ANQGSEA. V lost 3 bases, J lost 4 bases, and 15 bases lay in between. The CDR3 loop reads CSVDPLGTPTEAFF. The CDR3 nucleotides are TGCAGCGTTGACCCCCTCGGCACACCCACTGAAGCTTTCTTT.

The chain recombines TRBV30 with TRBJ1-5, with D perhaps TRBD1 (5 bases). V lost 3 bases, J lost 6 bases, and 18 bases lay in between. The CDR3 loop spans 15 amino acids. In germline, CDR1 is GTSNPN, CDR2 SVGIG (reference sequence). CDR3: CAWSFGGRVGQPQHF. The DNA for the CDR3 is TGTGCCTGGAGCTTCGGAGGCAGGGTTGGTCAGCCCCAGCATTTT.

The sample holds a few counts of this clonotype. The rearrangement joins TRBV9 to TRBJ2-1; TRBD2 aligns across 12 bases. The germline V gene has CDR1 SGDLS and CDR2 YYNGEE. The CDR3 contains 17 residues. With V trimmed by 4 bases and J by 6 bases, 11 bases remained unmatched. The CDR3 DNA sequence: TGTGCCAGCAGCACCCTCCCCGGGACTAGCGGGCTCAATGAGCAGTTCTTC. Translated: CASSTLPGTSGLNEQFF. The whole variable domain, filled in from reference TRBV9 and TRBJ2-1, reads DSGVTQTPKHLITATGQRVTLRCSPRSGDLSVYWYQQSLDQGLQFLIQYYNGEERAKGNILERFSAQQFPDLHSELNLSSLELGDSALYFCASSTLPGTSGLNEQFFGPGTRLTVL.